A single sample gave rise to the 10 T cell receptor beta chains below, sequenced in a study of blood T cell repertoires in COVID-19. Produced via immunoSEQ multiplex PCR; TCRdb's table is partial and in-frame only. The table lists roughly 260,000 clones, more than 65% of them singletons. The sample consisted of peripheral blood. Receptor source: a woman in her forties with active or convalescent COVID-19.

DNA of the CDR3: TGCGCCAGCAGCTTGGGGCACTCTGGGGCCAACGTCCTGACTTTC. It codes for CASSLGHSGANVLTF. The V gene is TRBV5-1, the J gene TRBJ2-6; D not resolved. V dropped 0 bases and J dropped 0 bases, with 4 bases sitting between them. From germline, CDR1 is SGHRS and CDR2 YFSETQ. The CDR3 runs to 15 residues.

The CDR3 DNA sequence: TGCGCCAGCAGCCCGCAGACTAGCCTTTTCCAAGAGACCCAGTACTTC. This codes for CASSPQTSLFQETQYF. The rearrangement joins TRBV4-1 to TRBJ2-5; 7 bases match TRBD2. Unmatched junction bases numbered 9, after V lost 4 bases and J lost 1 base. The germline V gene has CDR1 MGHRA and CDR2 YSYEKL. The CDR3 spans 16 residues.

V and J are TRBV11-2 and TRBJ1-1; D unclear. The V end was cut by 0 bases, the J end by 1 base, with 9 bases between. The CDR3 sequence is 15 residues long. The germline V gene has CDR1 SGHAT and CDR2 FQNNGV. CDR3 DNA: TGTGCCAGCAGCTTAGATCTGGGCTGGAACACTGAAGCTTTCTTT. This encodes CASSLDLGWNTEAFF.

This chain joins TRBV6-5 and TRBJ1-1, with D possibly matching TRBD1 (6 bases). CDR1 MNHEY and CDR2 SVGAGI come from the germline V gene. The CDR3 is 13 amino acids. The ends were cut back, 7 bases at V and 6 bases at J, with 15 bases in the middle. In DNA form, the CDR3 reads TGTGCCAGCACTCTAACAGGGTCTCCTGAAGCTTTCTTT. It yields the protein CASTLTGSPEAFF.

A few counts support this clone. CDR3 sequence reads: CASSQDLGRAWDTGELFF. CDR3 in DNA: TGCGCCAGCAGCCAAGATTTGGGGAGGGCATGGGACACCGGGGAGCTGTTTTTT. V and J are TRBV4-1 and TRBJ2-2, with 7 nucleotides matching TRBD2. This CDR3 region has 18 residues. Germline V gene lookup returns CDR1 MGHRA and CDR2 YSYEKL. V was clipped by 0 bases and J by 3 bases; unmatched bases: 10.

This clone was detected only once. The V call is TRBV5-1, the J call TRBJ1-2; the match to TRBD1 covers 8 bases. The CDR3 totals 16 residues. V was pared by 0 bases and J by 4 bases, with 8 bases of the junction left unmatched. The germline V gene encodes CDR1 SGHRS and CDR2 YFSETQ. The CDR3 region is CASSLVGAGGGYGYTF. Here the CDR3 DNA reads TGCGCCAGCAGCTTGGTCGGGGCAGGGGGCGGCTATGGCTACACCTTC.

In this sample, this clone turned up once. This CDR3 is CASSLGTSSYNEQFF. DNA for the CDR3: TGCGCCAGCAGCTTAGGGACTAGCTCCTACAATGAGCAGTTCTTC. The chain combines TRBV5-1 with TRBJ2-1; 8 positions match TRBD2. V shed 2 bases, J shed 0 bases, and the junction held 1 base outside the gene matches. Germline lookup yields CDR1 SGHRS and CDR2 YFSETQ. The CDR3 totals 15 residues.

The V call is TRBV6-4, the J call TRBJ2-3; 9 positions match TRBD2. Looked up from germline, CDR1 is MRHNA and CDR2 is SNTAGT. J was trimmed by 2 bases and V by 3 bases; bases with no gene match: 6. This CDR3 is 16 amino acids long. The CDR3 DNA sequence: TGTGCCAGCAGTGAACAAGCGGGGGGCCTCACAGATACGCAGTATTTT. Translated, it gives CASSEQAGGLTDTQYF.

This chain joins TRBV5-4 and TRBJ2-2; TRBD2 matches 7 bases. Per germline, CDR1 SGHNT and CDR2 YYREEE (reference sequence). The CDR3 sequence is 16 residues long. V lost 2 bases to trimming and J lost 4 bases; unmatched junction nucleotides: 8. The CDR3, as DNA: TGTGCCAGCAGCTTATCTAGCGGATTACTCACCGGGGAGCTGTTTTTT. It translates to CASSLSSGLLTGELFF.

The chain has TRBV28 and TRBJ1-5; 7 nucleotides line up with TRBD1. V shed 8 bases, J shed 5 bases, and the junction held 12 bases outside the gene matches. The CDR3 has 15 residues. The germline CDR1 and CDR2 sequences are MDHEN and SYDVKM. The CDR3 protein is CASGSERQGYQPQHF. The CDR3 DNA reads as TGTGCCAGCGGGTCCGAGAGACAGGGATATCAGCCCCAGCATTTT.